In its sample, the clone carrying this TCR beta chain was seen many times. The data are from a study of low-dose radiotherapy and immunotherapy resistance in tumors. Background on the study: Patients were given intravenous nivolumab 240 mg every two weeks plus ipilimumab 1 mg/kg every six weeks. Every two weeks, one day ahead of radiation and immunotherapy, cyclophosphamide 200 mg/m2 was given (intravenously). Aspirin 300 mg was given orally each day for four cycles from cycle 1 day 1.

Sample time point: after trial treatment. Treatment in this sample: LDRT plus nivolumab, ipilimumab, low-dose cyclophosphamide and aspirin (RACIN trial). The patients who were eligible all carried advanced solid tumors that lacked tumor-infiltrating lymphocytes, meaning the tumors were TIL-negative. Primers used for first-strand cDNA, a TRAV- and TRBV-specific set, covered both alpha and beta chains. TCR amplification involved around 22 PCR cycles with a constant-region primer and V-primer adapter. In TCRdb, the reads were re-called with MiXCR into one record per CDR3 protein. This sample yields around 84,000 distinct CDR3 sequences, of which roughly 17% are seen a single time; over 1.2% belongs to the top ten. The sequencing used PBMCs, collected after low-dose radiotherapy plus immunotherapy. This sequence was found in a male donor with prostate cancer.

The CDR3: CASSAGNSGNTIYF. In DNA form, the CDR3 reads TGTGCCAGCAGCGCCGGGAACTCTGGAAACACCATATATTTT. The chain has TRBV7-2 and TRBJ1-3, with no clear D. V lost 5 bases and J lost 0, with 8 bases in between. This CDR3 comprises 14 residues. Germline assignment: CDR1 SGHTA and CDR2 FQGNSA.